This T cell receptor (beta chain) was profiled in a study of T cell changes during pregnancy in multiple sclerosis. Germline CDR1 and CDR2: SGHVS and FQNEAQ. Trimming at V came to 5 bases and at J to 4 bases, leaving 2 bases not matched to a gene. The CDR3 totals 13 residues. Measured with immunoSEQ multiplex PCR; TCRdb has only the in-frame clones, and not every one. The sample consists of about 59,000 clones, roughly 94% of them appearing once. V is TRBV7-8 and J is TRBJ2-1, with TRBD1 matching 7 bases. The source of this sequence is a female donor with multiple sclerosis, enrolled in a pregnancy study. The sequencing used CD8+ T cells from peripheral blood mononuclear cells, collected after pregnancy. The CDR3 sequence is CASSRQGYNEQFF. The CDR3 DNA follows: TGTGCCAGCAGCCGACAGGGTTACAATGAGCAGTTCTTC.